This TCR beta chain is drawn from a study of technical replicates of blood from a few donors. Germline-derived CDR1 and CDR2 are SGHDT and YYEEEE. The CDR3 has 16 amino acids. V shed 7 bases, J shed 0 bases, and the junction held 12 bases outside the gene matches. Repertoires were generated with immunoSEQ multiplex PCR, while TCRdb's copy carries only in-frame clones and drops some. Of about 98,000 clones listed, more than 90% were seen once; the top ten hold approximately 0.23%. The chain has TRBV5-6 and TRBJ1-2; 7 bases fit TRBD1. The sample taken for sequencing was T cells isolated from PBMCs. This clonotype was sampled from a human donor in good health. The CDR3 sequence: CASPAPDRDANYGYTF. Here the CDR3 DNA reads TGTGCCAGCCCAGCCCCTGACAGGGACGCTAACTATGGCTACACCTTC. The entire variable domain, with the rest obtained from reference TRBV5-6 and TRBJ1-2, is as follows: DAGVTQSPTHLIKTRGQQVTLRCSPKSGHDTVSWYQQALGQGPQFIFQYYEEEERQRGNFPDRFSGHQFPNYSSELNVNALLLGDSALYLCASPAPDRDANYGYTFGSGTRLTVV.